This section outlines one TCR beta chain sequence together with its context. This clone was counted once. Its antigen is unknown. Qualities for individual bases were not recorded, and no much larger clone is one base off. Collaborating institutions collected whole blood in K2EDTA tubes following their own protocols. For TCRbeta analysis, collaborators shipped samples in one of three forms: frozen whole blood, isolated PBMCs, or DNA extracted from either of those sample types. V loses 9 bases, J loses 4 bases, and the germline ends lie 17 bases apart. From the cysteine up to the phenylalanine, the CDR3 has a length of 14 residues. Solely the CDR3 DNA is kept, with 42 bases framed from the first base. CDR1 and CDR2 were assigned from the germline V gene as SGHTS and YDEGEE. This entry is derived from a study of blood T cell repertoires in COVID-19 (dated by TCRdb to 2019 to 2021). Broadly, across the study: Samples covering the acute and convalescent phases of COVID-19 were provided by collaborators in the United States, Italy and Spain. The material from the prospective study consisted of cDNA or gDNA derived from T cells, B-cell-depleted T cells, or PBMCs. Deeply sampled blood TCRbeta repertoires from subjects exposed to, actively infected with, or recovered from COVID-19 were included in the dataset. The repertoires were released in a freely available public database meant as a resource for research on the immune response to SARS-CoV-2. The samples were drawn from two sources: the first 160 participants of the ongoing ImmuneRACE study, and fewer than 1,500 subjects contributed by 6 global collaborators. Sample metadata almost always included a de-identified subject ID, COVID-19 status, age in years and sex. Where HLA class I and class II types were available, the types were taken from metadata supplied by the sample provider, not from assay-based typing.

Results and caveats for the whole study, not just this receptor: How much clinical and demographic metadata was included differed by source and by participant, and the metadata was provided uncurated.

TCRbeta CDR3 regions were amplified from genomic DNA by means of the immunoSEQ Assay, a bias-controlled multiplex PCR. The original methods were these. Within the assay, amplification of reference gene primers was used to estimate how many nucleated cells each sample contained. Sequence reads were collapsed and filtered to measure the absolute abundance of every unique TCRbeta CDR3 rearrangement. For each sample, productive Simpson clonality was calculated by taking the square root of Simpson's diversity index across productive rearrangements. TCRdb retrieved this table from immuneACCESS and kept in-frame rearrangements only. Not all clones are present; in checked studies, unresolved V genes account for under half, and no reason is known for the remainder. V and J calls and clone size are copied from that table; D and trimming were computed from the DNA. The sample has some 120,000 clones on record, 88% of them singletons. The ten biggest clones cover about 1.5% of the sample.

The TCR was taken from a human donor in a cohort sampled during active COVID-19. The specimen was peripheral blood. This sequence uses TRBV5-8 and TRBJ1-3, with TRBD1 as a weak D call on 6 bases. The DNA is TGTGCCACCTTGCCCAGGGGATCCGGAAACACCATATATTTT. The resulting protein is CATLPRGSGNTIYF.